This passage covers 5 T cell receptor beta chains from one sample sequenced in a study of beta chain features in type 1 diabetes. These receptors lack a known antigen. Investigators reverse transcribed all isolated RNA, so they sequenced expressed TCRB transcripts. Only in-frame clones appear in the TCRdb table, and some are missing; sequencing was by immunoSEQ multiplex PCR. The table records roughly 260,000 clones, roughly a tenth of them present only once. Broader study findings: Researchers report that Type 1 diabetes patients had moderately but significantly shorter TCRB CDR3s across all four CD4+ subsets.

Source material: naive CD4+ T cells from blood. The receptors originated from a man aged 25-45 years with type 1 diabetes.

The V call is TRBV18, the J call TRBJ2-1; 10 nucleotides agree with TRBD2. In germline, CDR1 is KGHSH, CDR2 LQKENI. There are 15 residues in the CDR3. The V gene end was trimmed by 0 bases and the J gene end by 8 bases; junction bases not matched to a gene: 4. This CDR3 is CASSPPSGGEDEQFF. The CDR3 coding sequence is TGTGCCAGCTCACCACCAAGCGGGGGGGAGGATGAGCAGTTCTTC.

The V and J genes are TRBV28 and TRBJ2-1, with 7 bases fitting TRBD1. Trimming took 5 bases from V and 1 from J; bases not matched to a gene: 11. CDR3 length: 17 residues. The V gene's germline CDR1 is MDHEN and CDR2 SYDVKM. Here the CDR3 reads CASSPRQGRLSYNEQFF. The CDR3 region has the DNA TGTGCCAGCAGTCCCCGACAGGGTCGTTTGTCCTACAATGAGCAGTTCTTC.

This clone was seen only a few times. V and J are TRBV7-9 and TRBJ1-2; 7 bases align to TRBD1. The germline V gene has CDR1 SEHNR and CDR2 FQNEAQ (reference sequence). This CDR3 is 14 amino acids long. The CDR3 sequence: CALRRKTGADGYTF. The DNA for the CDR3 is TGTGCTCTACGTCGGAAAACAGGGGCCGATGGCTACACCTTC.

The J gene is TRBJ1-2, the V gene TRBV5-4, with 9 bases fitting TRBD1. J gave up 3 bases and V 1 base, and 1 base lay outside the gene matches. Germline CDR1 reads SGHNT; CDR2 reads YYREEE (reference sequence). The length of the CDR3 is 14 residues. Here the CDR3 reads CASSLTGGYYGYTF. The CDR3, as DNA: TGTGCCAGCAGCTTGACAGGGGGCTACTATGGCTACACCTTC.

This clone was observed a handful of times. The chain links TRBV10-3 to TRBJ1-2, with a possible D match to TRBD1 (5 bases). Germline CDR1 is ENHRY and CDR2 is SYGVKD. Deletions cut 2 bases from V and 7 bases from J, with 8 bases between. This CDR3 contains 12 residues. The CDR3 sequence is CAISEDRFGYTF. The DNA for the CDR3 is TGTGCCATCAGTGAGGACAGATTTGGCTACACCTTC.